This TCR beta chain emerged from a study of blood T cell repertoires in COVID-19. Study background: From the United States, Italy and Spain came samples of acute and convalescent COVID-19. From T cells, B-cell-depleted T cells, or PBMCs came the material, which was cDNA or gDNA.

TCRdb's table, derived via immunoSEQ multiplex PCR, lists solely in-frame clones and lacks some. The repertoire includes about 160,000 clones, approximately 88% of them detected once, and roughly an eighth sits in the top ten. This CDR3 is built from 20 residues. The germline V gene has CDR1 SGHKS and CDR2 YYEKEE (reference sequence). V lost 1 base to trimming and J lost 6 bases; unmatched junction nucleotides: 18. The TCR sequence derives from a man younger than 30 with active or convalescent COVID-19. Sequences were obtained from peripheral blood. V is TRBV5-5 and J is TRBJ2-2; 10 bases line up with TRBD1. The CDR3 loop is CASSLSAGQGTGGWAGELFF. The CDR3 bases are TGTGCCAGCAGCTTGTCGGCGGGACAGGGGACTGGTGGCTGGGCCGGGGAGCTGTTTTTT.